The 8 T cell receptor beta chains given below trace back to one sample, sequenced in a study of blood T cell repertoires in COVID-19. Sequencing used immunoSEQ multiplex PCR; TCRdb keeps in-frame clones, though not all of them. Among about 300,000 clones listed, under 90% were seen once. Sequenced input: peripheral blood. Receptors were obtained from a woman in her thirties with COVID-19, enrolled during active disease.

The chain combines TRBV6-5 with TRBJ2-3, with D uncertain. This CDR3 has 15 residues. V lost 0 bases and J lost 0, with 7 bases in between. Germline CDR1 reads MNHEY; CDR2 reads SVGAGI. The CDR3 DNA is TGTGCCAGCAGTTACTCGTACTCTAGCACAGATACGCAGTATTTT. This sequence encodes CASSYSYSSTDTQYF.

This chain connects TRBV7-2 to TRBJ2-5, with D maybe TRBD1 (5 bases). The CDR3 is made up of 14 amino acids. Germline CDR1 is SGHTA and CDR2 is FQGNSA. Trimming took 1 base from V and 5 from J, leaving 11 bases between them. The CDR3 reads CASSLEWGRETQYF. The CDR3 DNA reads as TGTGCCAGCAGCTTAGAATGGGGCAGGGAGACCCAGTACTTC.

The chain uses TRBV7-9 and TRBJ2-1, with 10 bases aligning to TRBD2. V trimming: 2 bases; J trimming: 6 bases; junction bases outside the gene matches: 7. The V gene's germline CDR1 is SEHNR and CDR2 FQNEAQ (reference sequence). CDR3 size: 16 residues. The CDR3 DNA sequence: TGTGCCAGCAGCTTATTGGGTAGCGGGGGGTCCAATGAGCAGTTCTTC. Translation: CASSLLGSGGSNEQFF.

Here the CDR3 reads CAWSEDRVGSYNSPLHF. CDR3 DNA: TGTGCCTGGAGTGAGGACAGGGTGGGTTCCTATAATTCACCCCTCCACTTT. The rearrangement links TRBV30 to TRBJ1-6; 8 positions match TRBD1. There are 17 residues in the CDR3. Germline values: CDR1 GTSNPN, CDR2 SVGIG (reference sequence). V shed 1 base and J 1 base; nucleotides not matched to a gene: 6. The full variable domain, its missing parts supplied by reference TRBV30 and TRBJ1-6, is SQTIHQWPATLVQPVGSPLSLECTVEGTSNPNLYWYRQAAGRGLQLLFYSVGIGQISSEVPQNLSASRPQDRQFILSSKKLLLSDSGFYLCAWSEDRVGSYNSPLHFGNGTRLTVT.

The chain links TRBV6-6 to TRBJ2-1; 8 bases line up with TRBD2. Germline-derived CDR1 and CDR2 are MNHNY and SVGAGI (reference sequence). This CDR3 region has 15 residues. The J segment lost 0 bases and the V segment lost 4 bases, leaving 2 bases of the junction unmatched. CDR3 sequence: CASSSGTSSYNEQFF. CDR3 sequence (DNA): TGTGCCAGCAGTTCCGGGACTAGCTCCTACAATGAGCAGTTCTTC.

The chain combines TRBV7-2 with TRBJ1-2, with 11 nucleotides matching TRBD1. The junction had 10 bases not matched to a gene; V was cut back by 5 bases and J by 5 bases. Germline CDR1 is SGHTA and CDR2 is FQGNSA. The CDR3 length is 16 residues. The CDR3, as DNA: TGTGCCAGCAGCCCGGGCCCGGGACAGGGGGTATATGGCTACACCTTC. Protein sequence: CASSPGPGQGVYGYTF.

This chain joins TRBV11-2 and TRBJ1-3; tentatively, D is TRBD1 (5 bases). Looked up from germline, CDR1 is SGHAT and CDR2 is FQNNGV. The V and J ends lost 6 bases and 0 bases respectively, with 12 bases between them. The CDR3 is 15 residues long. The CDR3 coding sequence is TGTGCCAGCAGTACCACACAGGTCTCTGGAAACACCATATATTTT. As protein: CASSTTQVSGNTIYF. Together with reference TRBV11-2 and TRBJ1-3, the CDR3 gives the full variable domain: EAGVAQSPRYKIIEKRQSVAFWCNPISGHATLYWYQQILGQGPKLLIQFQNNGVVDDSQLPKDRFSAERLKGVDSTLKIQPAKLEDSAVYLCASSTTQVSGNTIYFGEGSWLTVV.

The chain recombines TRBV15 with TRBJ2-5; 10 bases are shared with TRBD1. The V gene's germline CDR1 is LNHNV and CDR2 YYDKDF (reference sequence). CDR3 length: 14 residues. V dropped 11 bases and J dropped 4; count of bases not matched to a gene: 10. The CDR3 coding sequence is TGTGCCTCAAGCCGGGACAGGGGCGTAGAGACCCAGTACTTC. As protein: CASSRDRGVETQYF.